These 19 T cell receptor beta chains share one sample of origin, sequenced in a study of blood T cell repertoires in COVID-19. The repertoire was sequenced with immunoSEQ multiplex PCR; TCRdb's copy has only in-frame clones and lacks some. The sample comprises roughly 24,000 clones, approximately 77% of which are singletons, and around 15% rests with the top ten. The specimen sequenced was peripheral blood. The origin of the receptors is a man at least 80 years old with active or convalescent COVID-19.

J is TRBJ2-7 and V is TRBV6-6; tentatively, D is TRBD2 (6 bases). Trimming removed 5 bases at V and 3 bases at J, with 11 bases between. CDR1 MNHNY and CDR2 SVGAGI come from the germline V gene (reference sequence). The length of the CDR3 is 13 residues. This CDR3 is CASSNTGGYEQYF. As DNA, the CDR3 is TGTGCCAGCAGTAACACCGGGGGCTACGAGCAGTACTTC.

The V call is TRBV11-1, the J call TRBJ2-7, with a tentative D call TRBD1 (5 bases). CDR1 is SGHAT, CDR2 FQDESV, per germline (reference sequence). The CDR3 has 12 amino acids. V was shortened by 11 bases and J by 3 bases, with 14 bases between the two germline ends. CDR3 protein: CASGDSFYEQYF. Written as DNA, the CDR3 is TGTGCCTCCGGTGACAGTTTCTACGAGCAGTACTTC.

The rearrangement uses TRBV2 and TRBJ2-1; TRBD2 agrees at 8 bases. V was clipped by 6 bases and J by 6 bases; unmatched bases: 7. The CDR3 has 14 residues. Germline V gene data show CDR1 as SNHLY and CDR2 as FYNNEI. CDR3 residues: CASSQGGGPNEQFF. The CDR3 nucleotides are TGTGCCAGCAGCCAGGGCGGGGGGCCCAATGAGCAGTTCTTC.

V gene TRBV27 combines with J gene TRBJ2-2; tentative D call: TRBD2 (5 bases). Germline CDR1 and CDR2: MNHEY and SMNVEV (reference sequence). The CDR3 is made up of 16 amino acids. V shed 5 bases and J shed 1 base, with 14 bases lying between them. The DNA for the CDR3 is TGTGCCAGCAGTCCCCCCCAGCGGTGGAACACCGGGGAGCTGTTTTTT. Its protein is CASSPPQRWNTGELFF.

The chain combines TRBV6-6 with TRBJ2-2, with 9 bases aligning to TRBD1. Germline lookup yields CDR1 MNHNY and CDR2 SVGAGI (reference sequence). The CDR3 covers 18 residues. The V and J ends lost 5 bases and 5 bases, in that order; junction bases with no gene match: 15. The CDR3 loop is CASSRQTTGQGRTGELFF. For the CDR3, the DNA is TGTGCCAGCAGTCGACAAACCACGGGACAGGGAAGAACCGGGGAGCTGTTTTTT.

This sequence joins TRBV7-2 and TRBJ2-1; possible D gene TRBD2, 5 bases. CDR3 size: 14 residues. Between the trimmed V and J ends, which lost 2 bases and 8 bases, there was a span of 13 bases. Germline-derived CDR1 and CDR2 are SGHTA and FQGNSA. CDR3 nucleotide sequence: TGTGCCAGCAGCTTACGGGTGGGAGTCGATGAGCAGTTCTTC. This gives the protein CASSLRVGVDEQFF.

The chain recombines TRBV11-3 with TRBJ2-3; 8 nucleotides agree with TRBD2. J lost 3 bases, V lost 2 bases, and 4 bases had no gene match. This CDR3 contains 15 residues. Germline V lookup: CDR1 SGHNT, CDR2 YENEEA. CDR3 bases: TGTGCCAGCAGCTTAAGCAGCGGGGGTACAGATACGCAGTATTTT. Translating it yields CASSLSSGGTDTQYF.

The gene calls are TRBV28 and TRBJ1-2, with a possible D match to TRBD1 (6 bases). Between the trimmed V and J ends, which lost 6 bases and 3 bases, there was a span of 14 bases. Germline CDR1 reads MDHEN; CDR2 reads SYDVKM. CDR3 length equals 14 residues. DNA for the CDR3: TGTGCCAGCAGGGGACAATCCGCTGACTATGGCTACACCTTC. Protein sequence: CASRGQSADYGYTF.

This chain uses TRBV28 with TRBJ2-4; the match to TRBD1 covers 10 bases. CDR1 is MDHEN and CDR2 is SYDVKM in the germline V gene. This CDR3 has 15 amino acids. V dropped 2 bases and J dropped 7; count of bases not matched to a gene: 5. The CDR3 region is CASSLRQGASNIQYF. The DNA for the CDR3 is TGTGCCAGCAGTTTAAGACAGGGGGCTTCGAACATTCAGTACTTC.

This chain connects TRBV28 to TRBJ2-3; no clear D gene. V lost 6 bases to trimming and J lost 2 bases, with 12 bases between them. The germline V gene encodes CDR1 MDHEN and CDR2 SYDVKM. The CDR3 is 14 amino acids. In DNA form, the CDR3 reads TGTGCCAGCAGCCGAGATTCCCTCACAGATACGCAGTATTTT. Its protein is CASSRDSLTDTQYF.

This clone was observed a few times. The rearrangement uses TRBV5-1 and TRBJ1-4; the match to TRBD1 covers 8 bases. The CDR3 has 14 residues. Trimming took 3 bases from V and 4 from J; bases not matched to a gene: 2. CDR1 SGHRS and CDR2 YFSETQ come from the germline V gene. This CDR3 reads CASSSGGGNEKLFF. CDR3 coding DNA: TGCGCCAGCAGCTCAGGGGGCGGTAATGAAAAACTGTTTTTT.

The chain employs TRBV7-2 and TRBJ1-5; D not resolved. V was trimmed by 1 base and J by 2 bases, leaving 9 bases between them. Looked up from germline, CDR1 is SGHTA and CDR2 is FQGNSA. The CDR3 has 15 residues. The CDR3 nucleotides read TGTGCCAGCAGCTTAGATAGGCAGGGCAATCAGCCCCAGCATTTT. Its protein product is CASSLDRQGNQPQHF.

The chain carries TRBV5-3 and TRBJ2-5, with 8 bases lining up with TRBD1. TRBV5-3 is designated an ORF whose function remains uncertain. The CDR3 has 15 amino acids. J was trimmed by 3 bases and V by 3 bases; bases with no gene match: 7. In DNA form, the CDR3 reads TGTGCCAGAAGCTGGTGGGACAGGTACAAAGAGACCCAGTACTTC. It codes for CARSWWDRYKETQYF.

In DNA form, the CDR3 reads TGTGCCAGCAGTTCAGGGGATAAGTTGACTGAAGCTTTCTTT. This codes for CASSSGDKLTEAFF. The rearrangement links TRBV5-4 to TRBJ1-1, with a possible D match to TRBD1 (6 bases). The V gene lost 5 bases and the J gene lost 5 bases, with 16 bases spanning the gap. This CDR3 spans 14 amino acids. Germline values: CDR1 SGHNT, CDR2 YYREEE (reference sequence).

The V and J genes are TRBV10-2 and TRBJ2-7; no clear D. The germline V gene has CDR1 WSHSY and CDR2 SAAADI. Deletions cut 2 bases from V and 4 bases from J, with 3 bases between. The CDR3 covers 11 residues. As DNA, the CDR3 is TGCGCCAGCAGTGAGCGGTACGAGCAGTACTTC. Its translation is CASSERYEQYF.

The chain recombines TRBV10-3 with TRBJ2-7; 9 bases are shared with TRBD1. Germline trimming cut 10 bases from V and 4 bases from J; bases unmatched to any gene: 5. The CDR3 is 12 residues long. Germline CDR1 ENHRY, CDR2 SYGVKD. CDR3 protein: CATDDRGYEQYF. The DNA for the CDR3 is TGTGCCACCGATGACAGGGGGTACGAGCAGTACTTC.

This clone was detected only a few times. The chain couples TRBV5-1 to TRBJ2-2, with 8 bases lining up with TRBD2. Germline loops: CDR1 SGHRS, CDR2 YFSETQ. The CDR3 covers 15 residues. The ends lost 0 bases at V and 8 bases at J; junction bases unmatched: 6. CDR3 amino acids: CASSLAFSGNGELFF. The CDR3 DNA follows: TGCGCCAGCAGCTTGGCCTTTAGCGGGAATGGGGAGCTGTTTTTT.

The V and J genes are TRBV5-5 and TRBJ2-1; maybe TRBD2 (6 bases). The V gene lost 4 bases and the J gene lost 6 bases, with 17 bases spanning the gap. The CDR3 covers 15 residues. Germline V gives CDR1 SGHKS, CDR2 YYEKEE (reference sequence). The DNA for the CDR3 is TGTGCCAGCAGCAACCTACGCGGGGCAGGCAATGAGCAGTTCTTC. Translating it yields CASSNLRGAGNEQFF.

CDR3 DNA: TGCGCCAGCAGCCAAGATAGGGCGGGAGGGGGCACAGATACGCAGTATTTT. It encodes CASSQDRAGGGTDTQYF. The chain links TRBV4-3 to TRBJ2-3; 9 bases match TRBD2. The J segment lost 1 base and the V segment lost 0 bases, leaving 5 bases of the junction unmatched. CDR1 is LGHNA, CDR2 YSLEER, per germline. CDR3 size: 17 residues.